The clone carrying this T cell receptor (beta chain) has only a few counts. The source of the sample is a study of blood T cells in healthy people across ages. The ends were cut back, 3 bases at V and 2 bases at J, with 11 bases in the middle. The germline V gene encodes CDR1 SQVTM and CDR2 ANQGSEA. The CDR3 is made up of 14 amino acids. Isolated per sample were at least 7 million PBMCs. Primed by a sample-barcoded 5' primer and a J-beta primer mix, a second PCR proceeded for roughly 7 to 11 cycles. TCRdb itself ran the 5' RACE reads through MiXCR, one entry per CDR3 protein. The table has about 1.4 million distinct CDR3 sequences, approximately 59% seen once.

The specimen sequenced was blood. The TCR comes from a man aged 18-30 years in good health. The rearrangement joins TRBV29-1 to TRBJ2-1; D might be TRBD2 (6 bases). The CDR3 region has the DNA TGCAGCGTTGAGGGGGGTCAACCCTACAATGAGCAGTTCTTC. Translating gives CSVEGGQPYNEQFF.